Listed below are T cell receptor beta chains from one sample, sequenced in a study of T cell responses to AZD1222 COVID-19 vaccine. TCRdb's table, derived via immunoSEQ multiplex PCR, lists solely in-frame clones and lacks some. This sample has some 100,000 clones, with around nine tenths found just once. The sample in question was peripheral blood, obtained on day 0 of AZD1222 vaccination. The receptors here all came from an adult in good health. The CDR3 runs from the conserved cysteine through the conserved F or W. A D gene is named only where the DNA matches it firmly. Clone size, where shown, is once, few, many, or a class for clones that have expanded.

V	J	D	size	DNA	CDR3
TRBV9	TRBJ2-7	.	once	TGTGCCAGCAGCGGGGCAGGGGGGACCTACGAGCAGTACTTC	CASSGAGGTYEQYF
TRBV5-1	TRBJ2-7	.	.	TGCGCCAGCAGCGGGGTTTTGCGGAGCTCCTACGAGCAGTACTTC	CASSGVLRSSYEQYF
TRBV30	TRBJ1-5	.	once	TGTGCCTGGAGTGCTGGGGATAATCAGCCCCAGCATTTT	CAWSAGDNQPQHF
TRBV11-1	TRBJ2-3	.	.	TGTGCCAGCAGCTTAATCCAGGGCGGGACGCAGTATTTT	CASSLIQGGTQYF
TRBV7-3	TRBJ2-1	.	once	TGTGCCAGCAGCGGCCCAGATTCTAAGCAGTTCTTC	CASSGPDSKQFF
TRBV5-1	TRBJ2-1	TRBD2	.	TGCGCCAGCAGCTCATCCGGGACTAGCGGGGGCTACTCCTACAATGAGCAGTTCTTC	CASSSSGTSGGYSYNEQFF
TRBV19	TRBJ1-6	.	.	TGTGCCAGTAGTAGGGACTCCTACTCCGGTGGTTCACCCCTCCACTTT	CASSRDSYSGGSPLHF
TRBV5-1	TRBJ1-3	TRBD1	few	TGCGCCAGCAGCTTGCGACAGGGGAACTCTGGAAACACCATATATTTT	CASSLRQGNSGNTIYF
TRBV7-3	TRBJ1-5	.	.	TGTGCCAGCAGCCTACAGGGTAATCAGCCCCAGCATTTT	CASSLQGNQPQHF
TRBV9	TRBJ2-5	.	.	TGTGCCAGCAGCGTAAGTCAGCAAGAGACCCAGTACTTC	CASSVSQQETQYF
TRBV7-8	TRBJ1-1	.	.	TGTGCCAGCAGCCCCTCATTGGGGCTGGGGGCTGAAGCTTTCTTT	CASSPSLGLGAEAFF
TRBV27	TRBJ1-1	.	.	TGTGCCAGCAGTCCCCTCGGGGGCCCAATGAACACTGAAGCTTTCTTT	CASSPLGGPMNTEAFF
TRBV5-1	TRBJ1-6	.	.	TGCGCCAGCAGCAACAGCGGAGGGTCACCCCTCCACTTT	CASSNSGGSPLHF
TRBV11-3	TRBJ1-1	.	.	TGTGCCAGCAGCCGTAGTCAAGACACTGAAGCTTTCTTT	CASSRSQDTEAFF
TRBV5-6	TRBJ1-6	.	once	TGTGCCAGCAGCTTGTTCGCGGTTGAGGGTCCCCTCCACTTT	CASSLFAVEGPLHF
TRBV12-5	TRBJ2-1	.	.	TGTGCTAGTGGTTTGGCAGAGCAGTTCTTC	CASGLAEQFF
TRBV14	TRBJ1-1	TRBD1	.	TGTGCCAGCAGCCAAGTCACAGGGGTGGTCACTGAAGCTTTCTTT	CASSQVTGVVTEAFF
TRBV2	TRBJ1-2	.	.	TGTGCCAGCAGTTTCGACGGTCGCGGCTATGGCTACACCTTC	CASSFDGRGYGYTF
TRBV7-2	TRBJ1-5	TRBD1	.	TGTGCCAGCAGCCCGGGACAGGTGAATCAGCCCCAGCATTTT	CASSPGQVNQPQHF
TRBV11-2	TRBJ2-2	.	.	TGTGCCAGCAGCAAAAATCGCCCTCACAACACCGGGGAGCTGTTTTTT	CASSKNRPHNTGELFF
TRBV2	TRBJ2-7	TRBD2	.	TGTGCCAGCAGTGAAGCGCCGGGTAGGGGAGCGGGACAGCAGTACTTC	CASSEAPGRGAGQQYF
TRBV6-6	TRBJ1-4	.	.	TGTGCCAGCAGTTACGGGAGACAGATTAATGAAAAACTGTTTTTT	CASSYGRQINEKLFF
TRBV10-3	TRBJ1-5	TRBD1	.	TGTGCCATTAGTGGACAGGGAGGGCAGCCCCAGCATTTT	CAISGQGGQPQHF
TRBV5-1	TRBJ2-5	.	.	TGCGCCAGCAGCCGGTGGTCTGGGGAGACCCAGTACTTC	CASSRWSGETQYF
TRBV7-9	TRBJ2-7	.	.	TGTGCCAGCAGCTCCACAGGACAGACCTACGAGCAGTACTTC	CASSSTGQTYEQYF
TRBV24-1	TRBJ1-1	TRBD1	.	TGTGCCACCCGAACAGGGGCCGGGTCGAACACTGAAGCTTTCTTT	CATRTGAGSNTEAFF
TRBV5-4	TRBJ2-7	.	once	TGTGCCAGCAGCTTGGGCAGGAGAAACTACGAGCAGTACTTC	CASSLGRRNYEQYF
TRBV7-2	TRBJ1-1	TRBD1	.	TGTGCCAGCAGCTCCTCCGGGACAGTGAACACTGAAGCTTTCTTT	CASSSSGTVNTEAFF
TRBV27	TRBJ2-7	.	.	TGTGCCAGCAGTTTGCCCAGCTACGAGCAGTACTTC	CASSLPSYEQYF
TRBV6-6	TRBJ2-5	.	.	TGTGCCAGCAGTCCAACCGGGACACCCCAAGAGACCCAGTACTTC	CASSPTGTPQETQYF
TRBV5-1	TRBJ1-2	TRBD1	.	TGCGCCAGCAGCTTAACAGGGGAAGAGGGCTACACCTTC	CASSLTGEEGYTF
TRBV28	TRBJ1-1	.	.	TGTGCCAGCAGTTTACGGGTTAGGGGCACTGAAGCTTTCTTT	CASSLRVRGTEAFF
TRBV19	TRBJ1-5	TRBD1	.	TGTGCCAGTAGGAGACTGCCGGGACAGGGGGGGTACAGCAATCAGCCCCAGCATTTT	CASRRLPGQGGYSNQPQHF
TRBV20-1	TRBJ2-1	.	.	TGCAGTGCTGACGACTACGAGCAGTTCTTC	CSADDYEQFF
TRBV20-1	TRBJ2-7	.	.	TGCAGTGCTAGTTCAAGGAGCTCTGGCGAGCAGTACTTC	CSASSRSSGEQYF
TRBV24-1	TRBJ1-2	.	.	TGTGCCACCAGTGACCGAGGACCCCGTGGCTACACCTTC	CATSDRGPRGYTF
TRBV27	TRBJ1-6	.	.	TGTGCCAGCAGTTTATTGGCCTATAATTCACCCCTCCACTTT	CASSLLAYNSPLHF
TRBV18	TRBJ2-3	.	.	TGTGCCAGCTCACCATGGGGGGCGGAAAGCACAGATACGCAGTATTTT	CASSPWGAESTDTQYF
TRBV3-1/TRBV3-2	TRBJ1-2	TRBD1	.	TGTGCCAGCAGCTCGGACAGGGGAAACTATGGCTACACCTTC	CASSSDRGNYGYTF
TRBV6-1	TRBJ2-1	.	once	TGTGCCAGCAGTGAAATGGCTTTTGAGCAGTTCTTC	CASSEMAFEQFF
TRBV21-1	TRBJ2-7	.	.	TGTGCCAGCAGCAATCTCAGGGTTCAGAAGCAGTACTTC	CASSNLRVQKQYF
TRBV30	TRBJ1-3	.	many	TGTGCCTGGAGCAGGCGATCGTCTGGAAACACCATATATTTT	CAWSRRSSGNTIYF
TRBV29-1	TRBJ1-1	.	.	TGCAGCGTTGATCGGCAGGTTAACACTGAAGCTTTCTTT	CSVDRQVNTEAFF
TRBV27	TRBJ2-7	.	.	TGTGCCAGCAGCGTAGGTGTCTCCTACGAGCAGTACTTC	CASSVGVSYEQYF
TRBV11-2	TRBJ2-2	.	.	TGTGCCAGCAGCCCAAACATTGCCAGGGAGCTGTTTTTT	CASSPNIARELFF
TRBV5-4	TRBJ2-2	.	.	TGTGCCAGCAGCTTGGAGGAGTATACCGGGGAGCTGTTTTTT	CASSLEEYTGELFF
TRBV12-5	TRBJ2-1	TRBD1	.	TGTGCTAGTGGTTCGGGACAGGAGTACAATGAGCAGTTCTTC	CASGSGQEYNEQFF
TRBV3-1/TRBV3-2	TRBJ2-5	.	.	TGTGCCAGCAGGCTTTATTCACTGACGGAAGAGACCCAGTACTTC	CASRLYSLTEETQYF
TRBV25-1	TRBJ1-4	.	few	TGTGCCAGCGGGTCCGGTGTAAATGAAAAACTGTTTTTT	CASGSGVNEKLFF
TRBV9	TRBJ1-1	.	.	TGTGCCAGCAGCGTAGAGGCAGGGTACACTGAAGCTTTCTTT	CASSVEAGYTEAFF
TRBV23-1	TRBJ2-4	.	.	TGCGCCAGCAGTCACCCCCCAAGCCGAGACTCAAACATTCAGTACTTC	CASSHPPSRDSNIQYF
TRBV13	TRBJ1-1	.	.	TGTGCCAGCAGCTTAAAGGGGTCGTCTAGTAGGGACACTGAAGCTTTCTTT	CASSLKGSSSRDTEAFF